The 2 T cell receptor beta chains given below trace back to one sample, sequenced in a study of T-cell reconstitution after alpha-beta-depleted transplantation in children. Unique molecular identifiers were used to barcode this TCRbeta library. TCRdb independently ran MiXCR on the PCR reads; one entry per CDR3 protein. The data contain more than 450,000 distinct CDR3 sequences, roughly 18% of them singletons. The source was PBMCs from the stem cell graft donor, collected from the stem cell graft. These receptor sequences come from a human donor who donated a stem cell graft to a child with acute lymphoblastic leukemia.

This clonotype was counted only a few times. The chain links TRBV12-3 or TRBV12-4 to TRBJ2-1; 14 bases line up with TRBD2. The CDR3 spans 15 residues. J lost 8 bases, V lost 5 bases, and 5 bases had no gene match. CDR3 nucleotide sequence: TGTGCCAGCAGTGACCCGGGACTAGCGGGAGATGAGCAGTTCTTC. This encodes CASSDPGLAGDEQFF.

The table lists this clonotype with a few counts. The chain combines TRBV7-9 with TRBJ2-7; 7 bases are shared with TRBD1. The V segment lost 4 bases and the J segment 6 bases; nucleotides outside the gene matches: 6. This CDR3 is 13 amino acids long. CDR1 and CDR2 from the germline V gene are SEHNR and FQNEAQ (reference sequence). The CDR3 loop reads CASSSSTGFEQYF. CDR3 sequence (DNA): TGTGCCAGCAGCTCATCGACAGGGTTCGAGCAGTACTTC.